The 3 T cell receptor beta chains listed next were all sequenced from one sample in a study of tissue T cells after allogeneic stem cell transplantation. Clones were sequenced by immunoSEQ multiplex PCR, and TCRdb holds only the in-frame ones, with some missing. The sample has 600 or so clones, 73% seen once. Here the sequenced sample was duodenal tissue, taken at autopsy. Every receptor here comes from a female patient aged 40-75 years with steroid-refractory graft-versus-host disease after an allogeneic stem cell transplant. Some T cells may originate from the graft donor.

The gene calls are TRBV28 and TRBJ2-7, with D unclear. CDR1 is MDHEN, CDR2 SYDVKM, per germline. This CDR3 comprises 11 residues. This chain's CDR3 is CAAGAAYEQYF. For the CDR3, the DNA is TGTGCTGCCGGAGCCGCTTACGAGCAGTACTTC.

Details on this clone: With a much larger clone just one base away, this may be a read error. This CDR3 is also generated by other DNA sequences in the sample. As DNA, the CDR3 is TGTGCCAGCACCGAGGCGGACAGACCAGATCAGCCCCAGCATTTT. It is translated as CASTEADRPDQPQHF. V is TRBV2 and J is TRBJ1-5; perhaps TRBD1 as D (6 bases). Per germline, CDR1 SNHLY and CDR2 FYNNEI. This CDR3 comprises 15 residues. V shed 7 bases and J shed 5 bases, with 18 bases lying between them. Looking up the rest from reference TRBV2 and TRBJ1-5 gives the full variable domain: EPEVTQTPSHQVTQMGQEVILRCVPISNHLYFYWYRQILGQKVEFLVSFYNNEISEKSEIFDDQFSVERPDGSNFTLKIRSTKLEDSAMYFCASTEADRPDQPQHFGDGTRLSIL.

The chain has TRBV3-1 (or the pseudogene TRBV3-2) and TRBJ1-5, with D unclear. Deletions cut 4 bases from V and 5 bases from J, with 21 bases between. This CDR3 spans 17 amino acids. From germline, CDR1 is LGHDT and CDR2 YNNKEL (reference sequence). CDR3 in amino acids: CASSLVVPFLAHQPQHF. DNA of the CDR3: TGTGCCAGCAGCCTGGTAGTCCCATTTTTGGCTCATCAGCCCCAGCATTTT.